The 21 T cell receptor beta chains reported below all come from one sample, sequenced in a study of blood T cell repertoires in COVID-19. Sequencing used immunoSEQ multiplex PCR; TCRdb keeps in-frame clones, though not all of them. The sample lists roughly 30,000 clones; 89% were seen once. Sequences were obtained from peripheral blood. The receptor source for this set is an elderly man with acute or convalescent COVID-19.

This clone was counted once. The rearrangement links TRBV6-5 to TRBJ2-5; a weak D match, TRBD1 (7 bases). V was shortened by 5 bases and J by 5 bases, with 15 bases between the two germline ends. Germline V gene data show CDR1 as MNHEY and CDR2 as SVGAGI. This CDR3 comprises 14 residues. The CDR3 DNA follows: TGTGCCAGCAGTCGGGCAGGGGGGTTCGAGACCCAGTACTTC. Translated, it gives CASSRAGGFETQYF.

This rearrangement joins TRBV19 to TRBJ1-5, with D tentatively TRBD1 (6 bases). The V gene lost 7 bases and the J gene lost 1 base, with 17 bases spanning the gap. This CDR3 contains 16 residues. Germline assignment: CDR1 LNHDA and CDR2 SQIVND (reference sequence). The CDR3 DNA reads TGTGCCAGTATCGCCAGGGGTCTTAGGAGCAATCAGCCCCAGCATTTT. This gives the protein CASIARGLRSNQPQHF.

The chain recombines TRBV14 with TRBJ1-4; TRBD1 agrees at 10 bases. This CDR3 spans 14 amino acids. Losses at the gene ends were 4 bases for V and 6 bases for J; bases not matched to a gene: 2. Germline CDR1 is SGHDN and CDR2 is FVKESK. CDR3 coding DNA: TGTGCCAGCAGCCGGGGACAGGGGTATGAAAAACTGTTTTTT. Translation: CASSRGQGYEKLFF.

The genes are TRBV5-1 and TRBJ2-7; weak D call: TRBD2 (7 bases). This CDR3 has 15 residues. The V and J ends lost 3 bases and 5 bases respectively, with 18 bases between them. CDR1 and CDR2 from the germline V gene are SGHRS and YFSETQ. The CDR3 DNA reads TGCGCCAGCAGCTCCTTCGGCGGGGGCAAAGACGAGCAGTACTTC. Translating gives CASSSFGGGKDEQYF.

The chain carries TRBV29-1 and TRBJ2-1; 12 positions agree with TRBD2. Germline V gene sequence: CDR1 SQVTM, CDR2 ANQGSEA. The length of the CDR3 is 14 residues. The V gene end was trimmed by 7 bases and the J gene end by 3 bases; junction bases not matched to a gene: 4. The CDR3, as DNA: TGCAGCGCTAGACTAGCGGGAGACTACAATGAGCAGTTCTTC. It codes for CSARLAGDYNEQFF.

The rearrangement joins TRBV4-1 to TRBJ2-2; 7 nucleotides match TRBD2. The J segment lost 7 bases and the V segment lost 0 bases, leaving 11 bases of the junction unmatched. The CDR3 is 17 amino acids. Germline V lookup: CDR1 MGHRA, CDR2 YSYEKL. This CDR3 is CASSQDRTSGASGELFF. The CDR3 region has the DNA TGCGCCAGCAGCCAAGATAGGACCAGCGGGGCCAGCGGGGAGCTGTTTTTT.

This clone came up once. The CDR3 DNA is TGTGCCAGCTCAGACATACAGGCCTACTCTGGAAACACCATATATTTT. It is translated as CASSDIQAYSGNTIYF. This chain uses TRBV18 with TRBJ1-3; D perhaps matches TRBD1 (5 bases). The germline gives CDR1 KGHSH, CDR2 LQKENI. This CDR3 has 16 amino acids. The V and J ends lost 5 bases and 0 bases respectively, with 14 bases between them. Supplemented by reference TRBV18 and TRBJ1-3, the full variable domain reads NAGVMQNPRHLVRRRGQEARLRCSPMKGHSHVYWYRQLPEEGLKFMVYLQKENIIDESGMPKERFSAEFPKEGPSILRIQQVVRGDSAAYFCASSDIQAYSGNTIYFGEGSWLTVV.

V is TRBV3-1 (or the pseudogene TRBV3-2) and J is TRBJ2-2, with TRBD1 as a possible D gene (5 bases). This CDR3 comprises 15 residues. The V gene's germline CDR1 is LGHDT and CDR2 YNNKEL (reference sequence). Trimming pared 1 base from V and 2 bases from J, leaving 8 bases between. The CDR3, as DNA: TGTGCCAGCAGCCAAGGGGGCATAAACACCGGGGAGCTGTTTTTT. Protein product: CASSQGGINTGELFF.

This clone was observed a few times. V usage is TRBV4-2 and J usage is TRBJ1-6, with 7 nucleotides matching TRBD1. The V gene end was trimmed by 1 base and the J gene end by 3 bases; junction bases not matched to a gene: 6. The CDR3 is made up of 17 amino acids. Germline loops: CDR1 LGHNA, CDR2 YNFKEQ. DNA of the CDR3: TGTGCCAGCAGCCAAGGGTCCGGGGACAGCTATAATTCACCCCTCCACTTT. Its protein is CASSQGSGDSYNSPLHF.

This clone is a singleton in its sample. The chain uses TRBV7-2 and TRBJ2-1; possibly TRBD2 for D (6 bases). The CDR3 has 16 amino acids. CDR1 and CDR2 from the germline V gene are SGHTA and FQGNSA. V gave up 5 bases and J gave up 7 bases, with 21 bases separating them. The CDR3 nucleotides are TGTGCCAGCAGCCGTTTTAGCGGCCCCAACCGGAATGAGCAGTTCTTC. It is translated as CASSRFSGPNRNEQFF.

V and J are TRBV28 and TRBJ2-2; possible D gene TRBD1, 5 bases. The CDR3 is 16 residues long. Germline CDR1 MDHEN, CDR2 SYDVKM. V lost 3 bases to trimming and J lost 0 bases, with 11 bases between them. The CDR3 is CASSFVGPSNTGELFF. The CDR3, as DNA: TGTGCCAGCAGTTTTGTGGGGCCCTCGAACACCGGGGAGCTGTTTTTT.

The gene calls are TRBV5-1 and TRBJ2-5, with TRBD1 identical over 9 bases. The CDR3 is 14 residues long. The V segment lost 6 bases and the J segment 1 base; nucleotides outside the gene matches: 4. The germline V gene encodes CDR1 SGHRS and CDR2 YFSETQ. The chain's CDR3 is CASKQGAIQETQYF. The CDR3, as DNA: TGCGCCAGCAAACAGGGGGCCATCCAAGAGACCCAGTACTTC.

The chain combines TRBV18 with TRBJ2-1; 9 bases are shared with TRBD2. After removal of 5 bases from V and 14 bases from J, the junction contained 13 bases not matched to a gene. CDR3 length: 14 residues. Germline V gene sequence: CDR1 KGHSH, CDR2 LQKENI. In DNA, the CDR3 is TGTGCCAGCTCAACAGGACTACCTAGCGGGAAAGAGTTCTTC. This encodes CASSTGLPSGKEFF.

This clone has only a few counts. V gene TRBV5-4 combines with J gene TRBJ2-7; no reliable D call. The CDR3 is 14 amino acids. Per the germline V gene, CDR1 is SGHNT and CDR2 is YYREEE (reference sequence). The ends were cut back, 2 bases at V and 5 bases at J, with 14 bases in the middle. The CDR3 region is CASSFAGLTHEQYF. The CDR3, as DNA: TGTGCCAGCAGCTTTGCCGGTCTAACCCACGAGCAGTACTTC.

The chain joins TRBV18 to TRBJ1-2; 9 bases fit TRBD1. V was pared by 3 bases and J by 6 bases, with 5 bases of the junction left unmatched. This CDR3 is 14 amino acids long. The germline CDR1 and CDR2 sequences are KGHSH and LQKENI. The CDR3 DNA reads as TGTGCCAGCTCACCTGGGGACAGGGTGAATGGCTACACCTTC. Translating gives CASSPGDRVNGYTF.

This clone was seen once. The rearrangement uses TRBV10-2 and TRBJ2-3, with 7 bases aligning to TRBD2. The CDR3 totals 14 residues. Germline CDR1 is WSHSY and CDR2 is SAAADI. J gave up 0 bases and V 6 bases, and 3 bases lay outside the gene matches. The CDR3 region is CASRTSVSTDTQYF. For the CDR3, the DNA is TGCGCCAGCAGAACTAGCGTAAGCACAGATACGCAGTATTTT.

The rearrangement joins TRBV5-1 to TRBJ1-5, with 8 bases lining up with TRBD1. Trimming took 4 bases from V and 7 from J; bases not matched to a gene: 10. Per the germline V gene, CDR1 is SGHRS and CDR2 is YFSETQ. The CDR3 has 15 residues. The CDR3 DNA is TGCGCCAGCAGCCCCGACGGACAGGGTTACCAGCCCCAGCATTTT. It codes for CASSPDGQGYQPQHF.

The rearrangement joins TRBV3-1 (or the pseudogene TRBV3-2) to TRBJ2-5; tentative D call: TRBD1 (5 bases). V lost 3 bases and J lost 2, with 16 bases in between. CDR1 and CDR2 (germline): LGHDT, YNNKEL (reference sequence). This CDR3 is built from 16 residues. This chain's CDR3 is CASSQDPGYGQETQYF. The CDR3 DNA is TGTGCCAGCAGCCAGGACCCAGGGTACGGTCAAGAGACCCAGTACTTC.

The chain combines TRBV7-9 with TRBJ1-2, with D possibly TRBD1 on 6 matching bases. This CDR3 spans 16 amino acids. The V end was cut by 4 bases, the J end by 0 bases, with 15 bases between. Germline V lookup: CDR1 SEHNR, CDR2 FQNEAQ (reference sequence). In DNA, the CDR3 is TGTGCCAGCAGCTCCCTCCGGACAGCAGCTAACTATGGCTACACCTTC. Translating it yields CASSSLRTAANYGYTF.

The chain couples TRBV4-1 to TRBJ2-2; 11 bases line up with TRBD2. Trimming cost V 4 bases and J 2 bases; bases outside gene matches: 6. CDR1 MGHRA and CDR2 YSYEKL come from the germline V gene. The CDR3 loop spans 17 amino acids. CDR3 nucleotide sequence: TGCGCCAGCAGCCGCGGACTAGCGGGTGCCAACACCGGGGAGCTGTTTTTT. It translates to CASSRGLAGANTGELFF.

Written as DNA, the CDR3 is TGTGCCAGCAGCTTAGCGTCGGCGGGAGAGCCGGTTGACGAGCAGTACTTC. Translated: CASSLASAGEPVDEQYF. V and J are TRBV7-6 and TRBJ2-7; 7 positions agree with TRBD2. Unmatched junction bases numbered 13, after V lost 0 bases and J lost 5 bases. From germline, CDR1 is SGHVS and CDR2 FNYEAQ. The CDR3 loop spans 17 amino acids.